A selection of T cell receptor beta chains follows, all from one sample in a study of blood T cell repertoires in COVID-19. Sequencing used immunoSEQ multiplex PCR; TCRdb keeps in-frame clones, though not all of them. Here the sample spans about 380,000 clones, over 65% being singletons. What was sequenced was peripheral blood. These receptors were collected from a human donor with acute or convalescent COVID-19. The donor label of this sample is uncertain. Both conserved end residues are trimmed from each CDR3. Fields, in order: V gene, CDR3 protein.

v_gene: TRBV2; CDR3aa: ASSGSTGGNNQPQH
v_gene: TRBV19; CDR3aa: ASKEGMNTEAF
v_gene: TRBV3-1/TRBV3-2; CDR3aa: ASSARGEHQPQH
v_gene: TRBV30; CDR3aa: AWSALGDEQY
v_gene: TRBV3-1/TRBV3-2; CDR3aa: ASSQGGVNTGELF
v_gene: TRBV7-9; CDR3aa: ASSLRGRGQETQY
v_gene: TRBV2; CDR3aa: ASRDRANYGYT
v_gene: TRBV2; CDR3aa: ASSRQGINEKLF
v_gene: TRBV28; CDR3aa: ASSPPGLAGVYEQY
v_gene: TRBV28; CDR3aa: ASRPQTGINSPLH
v_gene: TRBV28; CDR3aa: ASSSNTDTQY
v_gene: TRBV12-2; CDR3aa: ASRLWDRSQPQH
v_gene: TRBV7-9; CDR3aa: ASSQGLYGYT
v_gene: TRBV6-4; CDR3aa: ASSDSWTGNYNEQF
v_gene: TRBV6-5; CDR3aa: ASSRQASYNEQF
v_gene: TRBV7-8; CDR3aa: ASSLVDGRNTEAF
v_gene: TRBV5-1; CDR3aa: ASSLGGPPRQDGHGYT